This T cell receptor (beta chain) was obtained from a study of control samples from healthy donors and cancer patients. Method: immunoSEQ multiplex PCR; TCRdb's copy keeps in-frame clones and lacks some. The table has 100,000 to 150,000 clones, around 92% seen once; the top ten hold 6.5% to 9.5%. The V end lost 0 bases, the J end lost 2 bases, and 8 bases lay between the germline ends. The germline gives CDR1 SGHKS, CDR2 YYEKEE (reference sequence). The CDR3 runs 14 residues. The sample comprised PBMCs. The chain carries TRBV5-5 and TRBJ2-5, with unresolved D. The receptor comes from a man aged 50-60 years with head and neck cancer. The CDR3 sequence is CASSLAGRQETQYF. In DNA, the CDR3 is TGTGCCAGCAGCTTGGCGGGCAGACAAGAGACCCAGTACTTC.